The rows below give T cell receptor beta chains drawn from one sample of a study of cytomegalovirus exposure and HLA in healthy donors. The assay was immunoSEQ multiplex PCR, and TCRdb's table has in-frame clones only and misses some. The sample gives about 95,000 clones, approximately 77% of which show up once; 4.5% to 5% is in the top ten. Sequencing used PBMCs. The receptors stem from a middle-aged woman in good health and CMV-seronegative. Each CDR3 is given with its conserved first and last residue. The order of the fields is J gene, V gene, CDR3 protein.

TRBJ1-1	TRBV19	CASSYMGGTEAFF
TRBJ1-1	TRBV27	CASSSRSTGRNTEAFF
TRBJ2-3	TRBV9	CASSVLSGNTDTQYF
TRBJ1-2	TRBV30	CAWSSHQGARGNYGYTF
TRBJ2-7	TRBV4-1	CASSQVEQGPYEQYF
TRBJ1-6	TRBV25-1	CASRSHNNSPLHF
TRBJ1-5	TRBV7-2	CAGAGTSNQPQHF
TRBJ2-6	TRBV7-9	CASSLERTGFTSGANVLTF
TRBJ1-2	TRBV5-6	CASSFRDRTYGYTF
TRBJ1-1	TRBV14	CASSPDREGSEAFF
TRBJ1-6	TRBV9	CASSAGTENSPLHF
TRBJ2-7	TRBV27	CASRDRGDEQYF
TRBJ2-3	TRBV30	CAWSPGSTDTQYF
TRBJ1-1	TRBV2	CASSEPDTEAFF
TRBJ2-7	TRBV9	CASSVEGGGQTYEQYF
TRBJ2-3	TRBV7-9	CASSLQAGGRWYF
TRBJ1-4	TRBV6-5	CASSSGTGAPNEKLFF
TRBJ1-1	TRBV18	CASSQQDSLEAFF
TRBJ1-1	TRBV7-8	CASSNREGISSGAFF
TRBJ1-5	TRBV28	CASSLGGGGNQPQHF
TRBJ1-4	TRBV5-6	CASSAGTTSLATNEKLFF
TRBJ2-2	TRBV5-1	CASSLRTANTGELFF
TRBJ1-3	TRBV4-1	CASSLGQGAGNTIYF
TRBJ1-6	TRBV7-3	CASSLQAGAYSPLHF
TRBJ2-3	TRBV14	CASSLLARGITDTQYF